Listed below are T cell receptor beta chains from one sample, sequenced in a study of cytomegalovirus exposure and HLA in healthy donors. Measured with immunoSEQ multiplex PCR; TCRdb has only the in-frame clones, and not every one. The data contain 150,000 to 200,000 clones, 80% to 85% of them singletons. The sample was PBMCs. Every receptor here comes from a boy between 10 and 17 years old in good health and CMV-seronegative. The CDR3 runs from the conserved cysteine through the conserved F or W. The order of the fields is clone size, D gene, J gene, V gene, CDR3 DNA, CDR3 protein. A D gene is named only where the DNA matches it firmly. Clone size appears in some rows only: once, few, many, or a class for an expanded clone.

clone size: .
D gene: .
J gene: TRBJ1-2
V gene: TRBV2
CDR3 DNA: TGTGCCAGCCCAGACAGGTCTAATGGCTACACCTTC
CDR3 protein: CASPDRSNGYTF

clone size: .
D gene: .
J gene: TRBJ2-7
V gene: TRBV14
CDR3 DNA: TGTGCCAGCAGCCGAGGATCCTACGAGCAGTACTTC
CDR3 protein: CASSRGSYEQYF

clone size: .
D gene: TRBD1
J gene: TRBJ1-5
V gene: TRBV28
CDR3 DNA: TGTGCCAGCAGCGCCCGGGACAGGGGCAATCAGCCCCAGCATTTT
CDR3 protein: CASSARDRGNQPQHF

clone size: .
D gene: .
J gene: TRBJ2-2
V gene: TRBV30
CDR3 DNA: TGTGCCTCCAGGACAGTCACCGGGGAGCTGTTTTTT
CDR3 protein: CASRTVTGELFF

clone size: .
D gene: TRBD1
J gene: TRBJ1-1
V gene: TRBV7-9
CDR3 DNA: TGTGCCAGCAGCCGGGACAGGGGGAACACTGAAGCTTTCTTT
CDR3 protein: CASSRDRGNTEAFF

clone size: .
D gene: TRBD1
J gene: TRBJ2-1
V gene: TRBV5-1
CDR3 DNA: TGCGCCAGCAGCTGGGCTACAGGACAGGGGGCTTATGAGCAGTTCTTC
CDR3 protein: CASSWATGQGAYEQFF

clone size: .
D gene: .
J gene: TRBJ2-7
V gene: TRBV28
CDR3 DNA: TGTGCCAGCAGTTTTATGCAGGGATCTGAAGAGCAGTACTTC
CDR3 protein: CASSFMQGSEEQYF

clone size: .
D gene: .
J gene: TRBJ1-5
V gene: TRBV30
CDR3 DNA: TGTGCCTGGAGTGTACTTGGCGGTCAGCCCCAGCATTTT
CDR3 protein: CAWSVLGGQPQHF

clone size: .
D gene: TRBD1
J gene: TRBJ2-5
V gene: TRBV6-1
CDR3 DNA: TGTGCCAGCAGTCGGGACAGAGGAGAGACCCAGTACTTC
CDR3 protein: CASSRDRGETQYF

clone size: few
D gene: .
J gene: TRBJ1-4
V gene: TRBV6-1
CDR3 DNA: TGTGCCACAGGGAACGCGGCTAATGAAAAACTGTTTTTT
CDR3 protein: CATGNAANEKLFF

clone size: .
D gene: .
J gene: TRBJ2-3
V gene: TRBV5-1
CDR3 DNA: TGCGCCAGCGCGACAACTAGCACAGATACGCAGTATTTT
CDR3 protein: CASATTSTDTQYF

clone size: .
D gene: TRBD2
J gene: TRBJ2-1
V gene: TRBV5-1
CDR3 DNA: TGCGCCAGCAGCTCGAAAGGGACTAGCGGGGGCGAGTTCTTC
CDR3 protein: CASSSKGTSGGEFF

clone size: .
D gene: .
J gene: TRBJ2-7
V gene: TRBV9
CDR3 DNA: TGTGCCAGCAGCTCCTCCGCGGGTAACGAGCAGTACTTC
CDR3 protein: CASSSSAGNEQYF

clone size: .
D gene: .
J gene: TRBJ1-5
V gene: TRBV7-9
CDR3 DNA: TGTGCCAGCAGCCTTACAGGCGTGGGGCCCCAGCATTTT
CDR3 protein: CASSLTGVGPQHF

clone size: .
D gene: .
J gene: TRBJ1-5
V gene: TRBV4-2
CDR3 DNA: TGTGCCAGCAGCCTGGGTACAGGGTCCCCTTATAGCAATCAGCCCCAGCATTTT
CDR3 protein: CASSLGTGSPYSNQPQHF

clone size: .
D gene: TRBD2
J gene: TRBJ2-1
V gene: TRBV4-2
CDR3 DNA: TGTGCCAGCAGCCAAGATCGGTCGGCGGGAGGTATCTCGAATGAGCAGTTCTTC
CDR3 protein: CASSQDRSAGGISNEQFF